This TCR beta chain was identified during a study of T cells in Graves' hyperthyroidism and ophthalmopathy. It was RNA transcripts that yielded the amplified TCR beta CDR3 regions. HTBI primers drove first-round RT-PCR of the TCR CDR3. A single record per CDR3 protein comes from TCRdb applying MiXCR to the multiplex PCR reads. The table includes 350,000 to 400,000 distinct CDR3 sequences, around 20% detected once. There are 15 residues in the CDR3. The germline V and J ends were trimmed by 2 bases and 7 bases, with 15 bases remaining between them. Looked up from germline, CDR1 is ENHRY and CDR2 is SYGVKD. This clonotype was counted ten times or more.

The sample comprised blood. The TCR was taken from a man aged 18 to 30 with Graves' ophthalmopathy. The genes are TRBV10-3 and TRBJ2-1; D unclear. CDR3: CAISEGGTMVNEQFF. The DNA for the CDR3 is TGTGCCATCAGTGAGGGCGGTACTATGGTGAATGAGCAGTTCTTC.